This TCR beta chain appears in the sequencing data of a study of CD8 T cells in ankylosing spondylitis. TCRdb itself ran the 5' RACE reads through MiXCR, one entry per CDR3 protein. Of roughly 180,000 distinct CDR3 sequences in the sample, around 13% were seen once. The CDR3 contains 16 residues. The germline V and J ends were trimmed by 2 bases and 6 bases, with 17 bases remaining between them. Germline CDR1 and CDR2: MNHEY and SMNVEV (reference sequence). Sequencing used blood, either unsorted or a sorted T cell fraction (not recorded which). The sequence came from a male donor with ankylosing spondylitis or in good health (not recorded which). This chain joins TRBV27 and TRBJ2-1; the D gene is possibly TRBD2 (6 bases). This CDR3 is CASSLGGIGSGNEQFF. The CDR3 nucleotides are TGTGCCAGCAGTTTAGGGGGAATAGGTAGCGGCAATGAGCAGTTCTTC.